This entry lists 9 T cell receptor beta chains sequenced from one sample in a study of naive and memory T cell subsets. Both TRBC1 and TRBC2 were covered by a beta constant-region primer of two equimolar oligonucleotides. TCRdb reanalysed the UMI-ligation and nested PCR reads using MiXCR and keeps one entry per CDR3 protein. The sample yields tens of thousands of distinct CDR3 sequences, about an eighth seen once. Sequencing was done on a sample of central memory CD4+ T cells from blood. The receptors here all came from a human donor in good health.

The chain links TRBV11-2 to TRBJ2-4; the D is unclear. CDR1 and CDR2 from the germline V gene are SGHAT and FQNNGV. The CDR3 is 13 amino acids. Trimming cost V 6 bases and J 5 bases, with 11 bases left between them. CDR3 amino acids: CASSKSLENIQYF. Written as DNA, the CDR3 is TGTGCCAGCAGTAAAAGCCTAGAAAACATTCAGTACTTC. The complete variable domain, with remaining parts taken from reference TRBV11-2 and TRBJ2-4, reads EAGVAQSPRYKIIEKRQSVAFWCNPISGHATLYWYQQILGQGPKLLIQFQNNGVVDDSQLPKDRFSAERLKGVDSTLKIQPAKLEDSAVYLCASSKSLENIQYFGAGTRLSVL.

The chain joins TRBV4-2 to TRBJ1-6; 7 positions agree with TRBD1. V dropped 1 base and J dropped 7; count of bases not matched to a gene: 4. Germline CDR1 is LGHNA and CDR2 is YNFKEQ. This CDR3 contains 15 residues. CDR3 region: CASSQVGTANSPLHF. The CDR3 region has the DNA TGTGCCAGCAGCCAAGTTGGGACAGCGAATTCACCCCTCCACTTT.

The CDR3 coding sequence is TGTGCTAGTGGCCAGTACAATGAGCAGTTCTTC. The encoded protein is CASGQYNEQFF. This chain uses TRBV12-5 with TRBJ2-1; no reliable D call. Germline V lookup: CDR1 LGHNT, CDR2 FRNRAP. The germline V and J ends were trimmed by 6 bases and 4 bases, with 4 bases remaining between them. CDR3 size: 11 residues.

At least ten counts were recorded for this clonotype. This sequence joins TRBV28 and TRBJ2-1; TRBD1 might be the D (6 bases). CDR3 length: 16 amino acids. Germline V gene sequence: CDR1 MDHEN, CDR2 SYDVKM. Trimming removed 6 bases from V and 3 bases from J, with 18 bases in between. The DNA of the CDR3 is TGTGCCAGCAGGACACGTCAAGGGGGAGACTACAATGAGCAGTTCTTC. This gives the protein CASRTRQGGDYNEQFF.

The V gene is TRBV12-3 or TRBV12-4, the J gene TRBJ2-1; D perhaps matches TRBD2 (6 bases). The V end was cut by 5 bases, the J end by 2 bases, with 10 bases between. The CDR3 sequence is 14 residues long. CDR3 amino acids: CASSPRLAYNEQFF. Written as DNA, the CDR3 is TGTGCCAGCAGTCCCAGACTAGCCTACAATGAGCAGTTCTTC.

This chain's CDR3 is CASSSRGDPYEQYF. CDR3 nucleotides: TGTGCCAGCAGCTCGCGTGGGGACCCCTACGAGCAGTACTTC. The chain links TRBV2 to TRBJ2-7; D tentatively fits TRBD1 or TRBD2 (5 bases each). Germline CDR1 reads SNHLY; CDR2 reads FYNNEI. Trimming took off 6 bases at V and 2 bases at J, with 14 bases between the two ends. This CDR3 contains 14 residues.

This clonotype was observed at least ten times. This chain connects TRBV12-3 or TRBV12-4 to TRBJ1-3; 8 nucleotides line up with TRBD1. J gave up 2 bases and V 7 bases, and 4 bases lay outside the gene matches. This CDR3 comprises 14 residues. The CDR3 loop reads CASTETGAGNTIYF. The CDR3 DNA reads TGTGCCAGCACAGAGACAGGGGCTGGAAACACCATATATTTT.

This clonotype has only a few counts. J is TRBJ2-1 and V is TRBV6-2 or TRBV6-3; 9 nucleotides match TRBD1. Germline-derived CDR1 and CDR2 are MNHEY and SVGEGT. The CDR3 is made up of 16 amino acids. The V segment lost 2 bases and the J segment 6 bases; nucleotides outside the gene matches: 8. The CDR3: CASSYNTGGRGNEQFF. In nucleotides, the CDR3 is TGTGCCAGCAGTTACAACACAGGGGGCCGGGGCAATGAGCAGTTCTTC.

This clonotype was found a few times. The chain employs TRBV7-8 and TRBJ1-2; tentative D call: TRBD1 (6 bases). This CDR3 spans 14 amino acids. CDR1 and CDR2 (germline): SGHVS, FQNEAQ. Trimming left V 1 base short and J 7 bases short, with 13 bases between. CDR3 sequence (DNA): TGTGCCAGCAGCTTAGGACAGGTCCAACGTGGCTACACCTTC. Translating gives CASSLGQVQRGYTF.